Following are 2 T cell receptor beta chains from one sample sequenced in a study of blood T cell repertoires in COVID-19. Profiling relied on immunoSEQ multiplex PCR, and the TCRdb table lists in-frame clones only, not all of them. The table lists tens of thousands of clones, about 80% of them singletons, with 4.5% in the top ten. The sample was peripheral blood. The origin of the receptors is a woman aged 60 to 75 with acute or convalescent COVID-19.

The rearrangement links TRBV23-1 to TRBJ1-5; D is unclear. TRBV23-1 carries the ORF label, with uncertain function. There are 17 residues in the CDR3. V lost 2 bases, J lost 6 bases, and 20 bases lay in between. This CDR3 is CASSQTPPRDGSQPQHF. The CDR3 nucleotides are TGCGCCAGCAGTCAAACCCCTCCAAGGGATGGGAGTCAGCCCCAGCATTTT.

This clone has just a few counts. The genes are TRBV7-3 and TRBJ2-1, with TRBD2 matching over 8 bases. Germline V gene lookup returns CDR1 SGHTA and CDR2 FQGTGA. V lost 2 bases, J lost 7 bases, and 4 bases stayed unmatched. The CDR3 spans 14 residues. The CDR3 region is CASSLERGRNEQFF. The DNA of the CDR3 is TGTGCCAGCAGCTTAGAGCGGGGGAGAAATGAGCAGTTCTTC.